The 3 T cell receptor beta chains reported below all come from one sample, sequenced in a study of vaccination effects on CD4 cells after COVID-19. CD4+ T cells specific for antigen were expanded with viral peptide pools by the ViraFEST assay before sequencing. CD4+ T cells were isolated after about nine days of culture. In the vaccine recipients, nucleocapsid antibodies were negative and there was no prior SARS-CoV-2 infection. Data came from immunoSEQ multiplex PCR; TCRdb stores just in-frame clones and leaves some out. The sample has about 23,000 clones; roughly 70% are singletons. Their target antigens are unknown. The sample was CD4+ T cells from PBMCs cultured with SARS-CoV-2 spike peptides, taken before COVID-19 vaccination. All receptors derive from a human donor who received a COVID-19 vaccine.

This chain links TRBV7-9 with TRBJ2-1; D is uncertain. The germline CDR1 and CDR2 sequences are SEHNR and FQNEAQ (reference sequence). The CDR3 has 11 amino acids. V shed 5 bases and J shed 10 bases, with 9 bases lying between them. CDR3 nucleotides: TGTGCCAGCAGCCGCGGTCGGGAGCAGTTCTTC. This gives the protein CASSRGREQFF.

This chain joins TRBV7-2 and TRBJ1-1; D not resolved. Trimming stripped 0 bases from V and 5 bases from J, with 7 bases between. CDR1 is SGHTA and CDR2 is FQGNSA in the germline V gene. The CDR3 is made up of 13 amino acids. The CDR3 reads CASSLARQTEAFF. The CDR3 DNA reads as TGTGCCAGCAGCTTAGCCCGGCAAACTGAAGCTTTCTTT.

The rearrangement links TRBV25-1 to TRBJ1-1, with D uncertain. Per the germline V gene, CDR1 is MGHDK and CDR2 is SYGVNS. The ends were cut back, 5 bases at V and 1 base at J, with 2 bases in the middle. The CDR3 has 11 amino acids. In DNA, the CDR3 is TGTGCCAGCAGTCAGAACACTGAAGCTTTCTTT. Its protein product is CASSQNTEAFF. Together with reference TRBV25-1 and TRBJ1-1, the CDR3 gives the full variable domain: EADIYQTPRYLVIGTGKKITLECSQTMGHDKMYWYQQDPGMELHLIHYSYGVNSTEKGDLSSESTVSRIRTEHFPLTLESARPSHTSQYLCASSQNTEAFFGQGTRLTVV.